These 8 T cell receptor beta chains share one sample of origin, sequenced in a study of blood T cell repertoires in COVID-19. Using immunoSEQ multiplex PCR, the repertoire was profiled, and TCRdb retains in-frame clones only, with some absent. Found here are 68,000 or so clones, more than 80% of them singletons; the top ten hold more than 8%. Material: peripheral blood. The source is a man aged 25-45 years with acute or convalescent COVID-19.

About this clone itself: One end of the junction does not line up with germline, which may come from a read error. V gene TRBV7-7 combines with J gene TRBJ2-5, with D perhaps TRBD1 (5 bases). The CDR3 is 16 amino acids. Germline lookup yields CDR1 SSHAT and CDR2 FNYEAQ (reference sequence). The CDR3 sequence is CASSLTHSGPQETQYF. The CDR3 DNA is TGTGCTAGCAGCTTAACTCATTCAGGGCCCCAAGAGACCCAGTACTTC.

The chain couples TRBV5-5 to TRBJ1-4, with D tentatively TRBD1 (6 bases). There are 14 residues in the CDR3. Between the trimmed V and J ends, which lost 3 bases and 8 bases, there was a span of 14 bases. Germline V lookup: CDR1 SGHKS, CDR2 YYEKEE (reference sequence). The CDR3 bases are TGTGCCAGCAGCTCCCCGGGGACACCAGAAAAACTGTTTTTT. Translating it yields CASSSPGTPEKLFF.

This clone was recorded once. The chain recombines TRBV28 with TRBJ1-4; perhaps TRBD1 as D (5 bases). Germline CDR1 and CDR2: MDHEN and SYDVKM. This CDR3 spans 13 amino acids. V was pared by 3 bases and J by 4 bases, with 6 bases between. CDR3 nucleotide sequence: TGTGCCAGCAGTTTGACAGTTAATGAAAAACTGTTTTTT. Amino acid sequence: CASSLTVNEKLFF.

The chain uses TRBV30 and TRBJ1-1; unclear D gene. Germline V gene lookup returns CDR1 GTSNPN and CDR2 SVGIG (reference sequence). The V end was cut by 5 bases, the J end by 1 base, with 11 bases between. This CDR3 has 13 amino acids. For the CDR3, the DNA is TGTGCCTGGGAAACCGGGAGGAACACTGAAGCTTTCTTT. Amino acid sequence: CAWETGRNTEAFF. The full variable domain, in which reference TRBV30 and TRBJ1-1 provide the parts outside the CDR3, is SQTIHQWPATLVQPVGSPLSLECTVEGTSNPNLYWYRQAAGRGLQLLFYSVGIGQISSEVPQNLSASRPQDRQFILSSKKLLLSDSGFYLCAWETGRNTEAFFGQGTRLTVV.

The CDR3 loop reads CASNSGAGAREQYF. CDR3 DNA sequence: TGTGCCAGCAATTCAGGCGCGGGAGCTCGGGAGCAGTACTTC. V gene TRBV27 combines with J gene TRBJ2-7, with TRBD2 matching over 7 bases. The germline CDR1 and CDR2 sequences are MNHEY and SMNVEV (reference sequence). V lost 7 bases, J lost 7 bases, and 13 bases stayed unmatched. The length of the CDR3 is 14 residues.

This clone was picked up one time. This chain uses TRBV7-9 with TRBJ1-2; tentative D call: TRBD1 (6 bases). Germline loops: CDR1 SEHNR, CDR2 FQNEAQ (reference sequence). This CDR3 spans 13 amino acids. The germline V and J ends were trimmed by 10 bases and 6 bases, with 18 bases remaining between them. Here the CDR3 reads CATDFGTTDGYTF. The CDR3 region has the DNA TGTGCCACCGATTTTGGGACAACAGATGGCTACACCTTC.

The chain employs TRBV30 and TRBJ1-2, with 10 nucleotides matching TRBD1. Trimming took 2 bases from V and 4 from J; bases not matched to a gene: 10. The CDR3 runs to 16 residues. CDR1 is GTSNPN and CDR2 is SVGIG in the germline V gene (reference sequence). In DNA form, the CDR3 reads TGTGCCTGGAGTCTTGACGGACAGGGGGGGATCTATGGCTACACCTTC. The encoded protein is CAWSLDGQGGIYGYTF.

The rearrangement uses TRBV11-2 and TRBJ2-3, with 10 bases matching TRBD1. Trimming at V came to 6 bases and at J to 14 bases, leaving 8 bases not matched to a gene. The length of the CDR3 is 12 residues. Germline CDR1 and CDR2: SGHAT and FQNNGV. CDR3 bases: TGTGCCAGCAGACCCCGGGACAGGGGTCGGTATTTT. Protein sequence: CASRPRDRGRYF.